This is a list of T cell receptor beta chains from one sample in a study of glioma-infiltrating T cells after dendritic cell vaccination. Generated by immunoSEQ multiplex PCR, the TCRdb table keeps only in-frame clones and is missing some. The table shows about 87,000 clones, with over 80% occurring only once. The input for sequencing was blood, taken after dendritic cell vaccination. The receptor source for this set is a human donor with glioblastoma. The CDR3 runs from the conserved cysteine through the conserved F or W. The D gene is left open where the match is weak. The size of a clone is reported for some rows only, either as once, few or many, or as a class for expanded clones.

D gene	clone size	V gene	J gene	CDR3 DNA	CDR3 protein
TRBD2	NA	TRBV2	TRBJ2-2	TGTGCCAGCAGGGAACTAGCGGGGACCCGAGGCGGGGAGCTGTTTTTT	CASRELAGTRGGELFF
NA	NA	TRBV5-4	TRBJ1-2	TGTGCCAGCAGCTTGTTCCAGGGGACTAACTATGGCTACACCTTC	CASSLFQGTNYGYTF
TRBD1	NA	TRBV7-9	TRBJ1-4	TGTGCCAGCGGGGCAGGGGGCGCGGCTAATGAAAAACTGTTTTTT	CASGAGGAANEKLFF
TRBD1	NA	TRBV19	TRBJ1-3	TGTGCCAGTAGTAGAGGGACAGGGGCTGGAAACACCATATATTTT	CASSRGTGAGNTIYF
TRBD1	NA	TRBV6-5	TRBJ2-1	TGTGCCAGCAGTCCGACAGGGGGCGGTGAGCAGTTCTTC	CASSPTGGGEQFF
TRBD1	NA	TRBV14	TRBJ1-1	TGTGCCAGCAGCCAAGAGGACAGGGACACTGAAGCTTTCTTT	CASSQEDRDTEAFF
NA	NA	TRBV6-4	TRBJ1-1	TGTGCCAGCAGGGGGCGGGGGGGCGCTGAAGCTTTCTTT	CASRGRGGAEAFF
TRBD1	NA	TRBV2	TRBJ1-5	TGTGCCAGCAGTGACAGGGGGCAGGAGCCCCAGCATTTT	CASSDRGQEPQHF
TRBD1	NA	TRBV5-6	TRBJ1-5	TGTGCCAGCAGCCAGGACAGGGGGCTGCCCCAGCATTTT	CASSQDRGLPQHF
TRBD1	NA	TRBV7-9	TRBJ2-7	TGTGCCAGCAGCCCATCGGGACAGGGGCTCGAGCAGTACTTC	CASSPSGQGLEQYF
NA	NA	TRBV7-9	TRBJ2-1	TGTGCCAGCAGCCGGAGAAGTTACAATGAGCAGTTCTTC	CASSRRSYNEQFF
TRBD1	once	TRBV19	TRBJ2-7	TGTGCCAGTAGTACACTTACAGGGGGTCCCTCCTACGAGCAGTACTTC	CASSTLTGGPSYEQYF
TRBD1	NA	TRBV30	TRBJ1-3	TGTGCCAGCACTACAGGGGGCGGTGGAAACACCATATATTTT	CASTTGGGGNTIYF
TRBD1	NA	TRBV5-1	TRBJ1-1	TGCGCCAGCAGCTTGGCCGAAGGTGTGACAGGGGGCCGGGGCACTGAAGCTTTCTTT	CASSLAEGVTGGRGTEAFF
TRBD2	NA	TRBV9	TRBJ2-3	TGTGCCAGCAGCGAGGGACTAGCGGGGGGGGGAGGTAGCACAGATACGCAGTATTTT	CASSEGLAGGGGSTDTQYF
NA	NA	TRBV5-1	TRBJ2-2	TGCGCCAGCAGCGGGGGGACAGTGAGCACGAACACCGGGGAGCTGTTTTTT	CASSGGTVSTNTGELFF
NA	NA	TRBV7-8	TRBJ1-3	TGTGCCAGCAGCTTAGTGGCCAACGACTCTGGAAACACCATATATTTT	CASSLVANDSGNTIYF
NA	NA	TRBV7-9	TRBJ1-4	TGTGCCAGCAGAGGTAACAGGAGGGCGAATGAAAAACTGTTTTTT	CASRGNRRANEKLFF
TRBD1	NA	TRBV5-4	TRBJ1-2	TGTGCCAGCAGCTCCCAGGGGGACCGGGGCGGGGGCTACACCTTC	CASSSQGDRGGGYTF